A selection of T cell receptor beta chains follows, all from one sample in a study of blood T cell repertoires in COVID-19. Measured with immunoSEQ multiplex PCR; TCRdb has only the in-frame clones, and not every one. The repertoire includes 200,000 to 300,000 clones, 70% to 85% of them detected once, and 7.5% to 10% sits in the top ten. Sequences were obtained from peripheral blood. These receptors all come from a man older than 75 with acute or convalescent COVID-19. Each CDR3 is given with its conserved first and last residue. D genes are given only for firm matches. Clone size is shown for a subset of rows, as once, few, many or a class of expanded clone.

d_call	v_call	clone_size	j_call	cdr3_aa	cdr3_nt
.	TRBV2	.	TRBJ1-2	CASSVQSTNYGYTF	TGTGCCAGCAGCGTACAGTCCACGAACTATGGCTACACCTTC
TRBD1	TRBV5-1	once	TRBJ2-3	CASSVEATGDGPDTQYF	TGCGCCAGCAGCGTGGAGGCGACAGGGGACGGCCCAGATACGCAGTATTTT
TRBD1	TRBV6-6	few	TRBJ2-7	CASSYRTGSYEQYF	TGTGCCAGCAGTTACCGGACAGGTTCCTACGAGCAGTACTTC
TRBD1	TRBV15	.	TRBJ1-3	CATRGTERGNTIYF	TGTGCCACCAGGGGGACAGAGCGCGGAAACACCATATATTTT
TRBD2	TRBV19	.	TRBJ2-7	CASSGTSGRVHEQYF	TGTGCCAGTAGTGGGACTAGCGGGAGGGTCCACGAGCAGTACTTC
TRBD2	TRBV28	.	TRBJ2-1	CASIPPAASGRARPYNEQFF	TGTGCCAGCATTCCACCCGCGGCTAGCGGGAGGGCCCGGCCCTACAATGAGCAGTTCTTC
TRBD1	TRBV5-1	.	TRBJ2-5	CASSPQGAGETQYF	TGCGCCAGCAGCCCACAGGGGGCGGGGGAGACCCAGTACTTC
TRBD2	TRBV27	.	TRBJ2-7	CASSFGEGAYEQYF	TGTGCCAGCAGTTTCGGGGAGGGTGCCTACGAGCAGTACTTC
TRBD1	TRBV24-1	once	TRBJ2-7	CATSEAGTGSYEQYF	TGTGCCACCAGTGAGGCCGGGACAGGGTCCTACGAGCAGTACTTC
.	TRBV14	few	TRBJ2-7	CASSPRGLSVSYEQYF	TGTGCCAGCAGCCCAAGGGGTCTCTCAGTCTCCTACGAGCAGTACTTC
.	TRBV7-9	.	TRBJ1-6	CASSSLGTGNSPLHF	TGTGCCAGCAGCTCACTCGGGACTGGTAATTCACCCCTCCACTTT
TRBD2	TRBV25-1	.	TRBJ2-1	CASSEWEGRFSYNEQFF	TGTGCCAGCAGTGAATGGGAGGGCAGATTCTCCTACAATGAGCAGTTCTTC
TRBD1	TRBV5-1	.	TRBJ1-2	CASSSGQGINGYTF	TGCGCCAGCAGCTCGGGACAGGGGATTAATGGCTACACCTTC
.	TRBV24-1	.	TRBJ2-3	CATSDHTGSPRF	TGTGCCACCAGTGACCACACCGGGTCCCCCCGCTTT
TRBD2	TRBV2	.	TRBJ2-1	CATRLAGGLNEQFF	TGTGCCACCAGACTAGCGGGAGGTCTCAATGAGCAGTTCTTC
.	TRBV9	.	TRBJ2-1	CASSVDPGYEQFF	TGTGCCAGCAGCGTAGACCCGGGATATGAGCAGTTCTTC
TRBD1	TRBV19	few	TRBJ2-3	CASSWTGRTDTQYF	TGTGCCAGTAGTTGGACAGGCAGGACAGATACGCAGTATTTT
TRBD1	TRBV2	.	TRBJ2-2	CASRNTGVAGELFF	TGTGCCAGCAGAAACACAGGGGTGGCCGGGGAGCTGTTTTTT
TRBD2	TRBV3-1/TRBV3-2	.	TRBJ2-7	CASSPYWGGSPNEQYF	TGTGCCAGCAGCCCATACTGGGGGGGAAGTCCTAACGAGCAGTACTTC
.	TRBV5-1	once	TRBJ1-2	CASSLSQGAYGYTF	TGCGCCAGCAGCTTGTCGCAGGGTGCCTATGGCTACACCTTC
TRBD1	TRBV5-1	.	TRBJ1-2	CASSANAGTGDSGYTF	TGCGCCAGCAGCGCGAATGCCGGGACAGGGGATAGTGGCTACACCTTC
TRBD1	TRBV5-1	.	TRBJ1-5	CASSSGQVNQPQHF	TGCGCCAGCAGCTCCGGACAGGTTAATCAGCCCCAGCATTTT
.	TRBV5-6	.	TRBJ1-2	CASSPLSSRANYGYTF	TGTGCCAGCAGCCCCCTATCCAGCAGGGCTAACTATGGCTACACCTTC
TRBD1	TRBV11-2	.	TRBJ1-4	CASSSAGTATEKLFF	TGTGCCAGCAGTTCGGCCGGGACAGCTACTGAAAAACTGTTTTTT
.	TRBV6-6	once	TRBJ1-1	CASSYSIQGQNTEAFF	TGTGCCAGCAGTTACTCGATTCAGGGGCAGAACACTGAAGCTTTCTTT
TRBD1	TRBV14	.	TRBJ2-4	CASSPQRQGRPKNIQYF	TGTGCCAGCAGCCCCCAGAGACAGGGGCGTCCCAAAAACATTCAGTACTTC
TRBD1	TRBV12-3/TRBV12-4	.	TRBJ2-2	CASRRTGHGELFF	TGTGCCAGCAGGCGGACAGGGCACGGGGAGCTGTTTTTT
TRBD1	TRBV28	few	TRBJ1-5	CASSLRGIGTVRRRNQPQHF	TGTGCCAGCAGTCTCCGGGGTATCGGGACAGTACGGAGACGGAATCAGCCCCAGCATTTT
TRBD1	TRBV5-8	.	TRBJ1-5	CASSPGTGHNQPQHF	TGTGCCAGCAGCCCGGGGACAGGGCACAATCAGCCCCAGCATTTT
.	TRBV7-9	.	TRBJ2-7	CASSLAGGIPYEQYF	TGTGCCAGCAGCTTAGCAGGGGGTATTCCCTACGAGCAGTACTTC
.	TRBV9	.	TRBJ1-4	CASSVRKLFF	TGTGCCAGCAGCGTTAGAAAACTGTTTTTT
TRBD2	TRBV3-1/TRBV3-2	.	TRBJ2-1	CASSQGRTSGRAAYNEQFF	TGTGCCAGCAGCCAAGGCAGGACTAGCGGGAGGGCCGCCTACAATGAGCAGTTCTTC